This TCR beta chain is from a study of CD8 T cells in Susac syndrome. Overall study findings and caveats: That the number of individuals in its TCR sequencing and HLA analysis was relatively small was acknowledged by the study. The Susac syndrome CD4+ T cell repertoires displayed no clonal expansion.

Random hexamers were used to reverse transcribe about 0.5 to 1 ug of RNA. TCR beta CDR3 was amplified by immunoSEQ multiplex PCR. This amplification extended across 54 Vbeta and 13 Jbeta segments. TCRdb itself ran the immunoSEQ multiplex PCR reads through MiXCR, one entry per CDR3 protein. In the table there are about 240,000 distinct CDR3 sequences, 90% to 97% of which are singletons. Worth noting for this clonotype: The antigen is unknown.

From blood CD8+ and CD4+ T cells, TCR beta sequences were generated. This CDR3 contains 19 residues. Trimming at V came to 6 bases and at J to 0 bases, leaving 16 bases not matched to a gene. From germline, CDR1 is SGHAT and CDR2 FQNNGV. The receptor was derived from a human donor with Susac syndrome. What was sequenced was CD4+ T cells from PBMCs. The rearrangement links TRBV11-2 to TRBJ2-3, with 9 bases lining up with TRBD2. CDR3 DNA: TGTGCCAGCAGTATAGCGGGAGCGCAAGGAATAGGCAGCACAGATACGCAGTATTTT. Translated, it gives CASSIAGAQGIGSTDTQYF.